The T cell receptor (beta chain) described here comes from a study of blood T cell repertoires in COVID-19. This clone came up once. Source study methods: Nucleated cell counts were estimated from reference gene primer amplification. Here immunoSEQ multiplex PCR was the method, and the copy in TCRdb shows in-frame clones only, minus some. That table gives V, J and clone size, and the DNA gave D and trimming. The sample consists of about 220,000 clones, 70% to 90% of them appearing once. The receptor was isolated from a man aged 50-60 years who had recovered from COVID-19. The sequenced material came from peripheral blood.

The CDR3 DNA follows: TGTGCCAGCAGCTTAGGGACCTTGCGGGACACCGGGGAGCTGTTTTTT. Translation: CASSLGTLRDTGELFF. The V call is TRBV11-3, the J call TRBJ2-2, with a tentative D call TRBD2 (5 bases). The V gene lost 1 base and the J gene lost 3 bases, with 12 bases spanning the gap. Looked up from germline, CDR1 is SGHNT and CDR2 is YENEEA. This CDR3 has 16 residues.